Shown below are 15 T cell receptor beta chains from a single sample sequenced in a study of T cell changes during pregnancy in multiple sclerosis. Using immunoSEQ multiplex PCR, the repertoire was profiled, and TCRdb retains in-frame clones only, with some absent. Of 70,000 to 100,000 clones listed, almost 95% are singletons. Sequencing used peripheral blood, obtained in the third trimester of pregnancy. The source is a female donor with multiple sclerosis, enrolled in a pregnancy study.

The chain has TRBV19 and TRBJ1-3; D is undetermined. V lost 5 bases and J 4 bases, leaving 9 bases between the germline ends. The CDR3 has 13 amino acids. Looked up from germline, CDR1 is LNHDA and CDR2 is SQIVND (reference sequence). In nucleotides, the CDR3 is TGTGCCAGTAGTTTCCCTAGCGGAAACACCATATATTTT. Encoded protein: CASSFPSGNTIYF.

This rearrangement joins TRBV7-2 to TRBJ2-1; 11 bases line up with TRBD2. V was clipped by 5 bases and J by 1 base; unmatched bases: 4. Looked up from germline, CDR1 is SGHTA and CDR2 is FQGNSA. The CDR3 is 16 residues long. CDR3 sequence: CASSALAGGSYNEQFF. The CDR3 nucleotides read TGTGCCAGCAGCGCGCTAGCGGGGGGTTCCTACAATGAGCAGTTCTTC.

This sequence joins TRBV27 and TRBJ2-1, with 7 bases identical to TRBD2. Germline V gene sequence: CDR1 MNHEY, CDR2 SMNVEV (reference sequence). This CDR3 contains 17 residues. After removal of 3 bases from V and 0 bases from J, the junction contained 8 bases not matched to a gene. CDR3 amino acids: CASSLPPGLRSYNEQFF. In DNA, the CDR3 is TGTGCCAGCAGTTTGCCGCCGGGACTACGCTCCTACAATGAGCAGTTCTTC.

The genes are TRBV10-3 and TRBJ2-3, with a weak D call TRBD2 (6 bases). CDR1 ENHRY and CDR2 SYGVKD come from the germline V gene. The CDR3 runs to 14 residues. With 10 bases removed from V and 6 bases from J, the gap between germline ends came to 20 bases. CDR3 protein: CATSKGGIGDTQYF. The CDR3 nucleotides read TGTGCCACCTCTAAGGGAGGCATAGGGGATACGCAGTATTTT.

The rearrangement joins TRBV7-9 to TRBJ2-3; 9 bases are a match to TRBD1. Losses at the gene ends were 5 bases for V and 5 bases for J; bases not matched to a gene: 2. The CDR3 extends over 13 amino acids. Germline CDR1 and CDR2: SEHNR and FQNEAQ (reference sequence). The DNA for the CDR3 is TGTGCCAGCAGCCCGGACAGGGGAGATACGCAGTATTTT. Its protein product is CASSPDRGDTQYF.

The gene calls are TRBV27 and TRBJ1-2, with D perhaps matching TRBD1 (5 bases). Germline CDR1 reads MNHEY; CDR2 reads SMNVEV (reference sequence). V was cut by 5 bases and J by 5 bases, with 12 bases left in between. This CDR3 is built from 13 residues. This chain's CDR3 is CASSPPGRYGYTF. CDR3 bases: TGTGCCAGCAGTCCCCCAGGGCGATATGGCTACACCTTC.

This chain uses TRBV6-5 with TRBJ2-2, with 7 bases identical to TRBD2. The V segment lost 6 bases and the J segment 1 base; nucleotides outside the gene matches: 5. CDR1 is MNHEY and CDR2 is SVGAGI in the germline V gene. The CDR3 spans 15 residues. The CDR3 sequence is CASSASGLNTGELFF. CDR3 sequence (DNA): TGTGCCAGCAGCGCTAGCGGACTGAACACCGGGGAGCTGTTTTTT.

This chain joins TRBV9 and TRBJ2-7; D is unclear. V lost 1 base and J lost 2, with 16 bases in between. The CDR3 has 16 residues. Looked up from germline, CDR1 is SGDLS and CDR2 is YYNGEE. The CDR3 nucleotides are TGTGCCAGCAGCGTATCGCCCCAGGTATCCCCCTACGAGCAGTACTTC. Residues: CASSVSPQVSPYEQYF.

The genes are TRBV28 and TRBJ1-2, with a tentative D call TRBD1 (5 bases). Between the trimmed V and J ends, which lost 8 bases and 2 bases, there was a span of 12 bases. The CDR3 has 13 amino acids. Germline loops: CDR1 MDHEN, CDR2 SYDVKM. CDR3 residues: CASGLTGNYGYTF. In nucleotides, the CDR3 is TGTGCCAGCGGCCTAACAGGAAACTATGGCTACACCTTC.

The J gene is TRBJ2-2, the V gene TRBV11-1, with a tentative D call TRBD1 (6 bases). Trimming shortened V by 1 base and J by 4 bases, and 19 bases separated the two germline ends. The CDR3 consists of 18 residues. In germline, CDR1 is SGHAT, CDR2 FQDESV (reference sequence). CDR3 residues: CASSLGPPQGFGTGELFF. The DNA for the CDR3 is TGTGCCAGCAGCTTAGGGCCCCCCCAGGGGTTTGGCACCGGGGAGCTGTTTTTT.

The chain has TRBV5-5 and TRBJ1-2; weak D call: TRBD1 (6 bases). Germline V gene lookup returns CDR1 SGHKS and CDR2 YYEKEE (reference sequence). With 1 base removed from V and 0 bases from J, the gap between germline ends came to 10 bases. CDR3 length: 15 amino acids. CDR3 in amino acids: CASSLRSGANYGYTF. DNA for the CDR3: TGTGCCAGCAGCTTGCGCTCAGGGGCTAACTATGGCTACACCTTC.

The chain recombines TRBV28 with TRBJ1-2; 8 positions match TRBD1. CDR3 length: 14 residues. V shed 5 bases, J shed 4 bases, and the junction held 6 bases outside the gene matches. The germline CDR1 and CDR2 sequences are MDHEN and SYDVKM. The CDR3 here is CASSRQGRVYGYTF. CDR3 coding DNA: TGTGCCAGCAGTCGACAGGGGCGGGTCTATGGCTACACCTTC.

This chain uses TRBV4-2 with TRBJ2-2, with D uncertain. Germline CDR1 LGHNA, CDR2 YNFKEQ. Trimming cost V 3 bases and J 9 bases, with 8 bases left between them. CDR3 size: 12 residues. The CDR3 nucleotides are TGTGCCAGCAGCCAGACACAGAGGGAGCTGTTTTTT. Amino acids: CASSQTQRELFF.

The gene calls are TRBV29-1 and TRBJ1-2; the D gene is possibly TRBD1 (5 bases). This CDR3 comprises 14 residues. Germline V gene data show CDR1 as SQVTM and CDR2 as ANQGSEA. The germline V and J ends were trimmed by 5 bases and 6 bases, with 19 bases remaining between them. DNA for the CDR3: TGCAGCGTTTACGCTCCCCAGGGCCTACATGGCTACACCTTC. This gives the protein CSVYAPQGLHGYTF.

The chain uses TRBV10-3 and TRBJ2-4, with 9 bases fitting TRBD1. There are 15 residues in the CDR3. CDR1 is ENHRY and CDR2 is SYGVKD in the germline V gene. The trim removed 6 bases at V and 8 bases at J, leaving 11 bases unmatched. CDR3 residues: CAIRSGTGFGDIQYF. The DNA for the CDR3 is TGTGCCATCAGATCCGGGACAGGGTTCGGTGACATTCAGTACTTC.